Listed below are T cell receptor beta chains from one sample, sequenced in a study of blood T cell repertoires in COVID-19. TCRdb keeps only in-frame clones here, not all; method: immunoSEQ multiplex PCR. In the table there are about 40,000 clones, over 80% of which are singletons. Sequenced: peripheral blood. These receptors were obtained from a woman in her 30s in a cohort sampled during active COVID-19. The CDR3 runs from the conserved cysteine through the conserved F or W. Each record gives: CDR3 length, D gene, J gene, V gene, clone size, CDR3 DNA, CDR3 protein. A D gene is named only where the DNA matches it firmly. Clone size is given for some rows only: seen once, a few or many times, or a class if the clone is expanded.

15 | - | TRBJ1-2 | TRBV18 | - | TGTGCCAGCTCACCAGCTGCAGGGGCTAACTATGGCTACACCTTC | CASSPAAGANYGYTF
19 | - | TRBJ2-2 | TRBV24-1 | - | TGTGCCACCAGTGACCAAAATCCGGGGCCCTGGGGAGGCACCGGGGAGCTGTTTTTT | CATSDQNPGPWGGTGELFF
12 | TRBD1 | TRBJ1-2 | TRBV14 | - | TGTGCCAGCTCGGGACAGTCTTATGGCTACACCTTC | CASSGQSYGYTF
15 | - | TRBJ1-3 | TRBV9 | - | TGTGCCAGCAGCGGGCTCAGGGTTACAGGAAACACCATATATTTT | CASSGLRVTGNTIYF
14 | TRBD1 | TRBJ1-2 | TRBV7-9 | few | TGTGCCAGCAGTGGACAGGATCCGTTCTATGGCTACACCTTC | CASSGQDPFYGYTF
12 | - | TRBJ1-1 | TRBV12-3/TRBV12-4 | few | TGTGCCAGCAGTCCTACAGGGTATGGTGCTTTCTTT | CASSPTGYGAFF
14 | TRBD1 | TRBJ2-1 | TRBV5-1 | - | TGCGCCAGCAGCCTTACCGACAGGGCGAGTGAGCAGTTCTTC | CASSLTDRASEQFF
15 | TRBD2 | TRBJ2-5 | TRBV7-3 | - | TGTGCCAGCAGCCCGGGACTAGCGGGACAAGAGACCCAGTACTTC | CASSPGLAGQETQYF
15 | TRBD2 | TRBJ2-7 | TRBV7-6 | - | TGTGCCAGCAGCTCGTTAGCGGGAGGCTCCTACGAGCAGTACTTC | CASSSLAGGSYEQYF
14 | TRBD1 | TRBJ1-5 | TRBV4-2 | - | TGTGCCAGCAGCCACGGGACAGGGGGTCAGCCCCAGCATTTT | CASSHGTGGQPQHF
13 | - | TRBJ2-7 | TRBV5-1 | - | TGCGCCAGCAGCTTGGGGTCCAGCTACGAGCAGTACTTC | CASSLGSSYEQYF
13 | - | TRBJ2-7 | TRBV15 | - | TGTGCCACCAGCAGAACAACAGGGTACGAGCAGTACTTC | CATSRTTGYEQYF
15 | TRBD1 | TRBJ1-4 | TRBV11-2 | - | TGTGCCAGCAGTCGAGAGGGGACAGGGAATGAAAAACTGTTTTTT | CASSREGTGNEKLFF
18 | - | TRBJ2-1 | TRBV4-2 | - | TGTGCCAGCAGCCTCCGGACAGAACCCTCCCCTGGCTACAATGAGCAGTTCTTC | CASSLRTEPSPGYNEQFF
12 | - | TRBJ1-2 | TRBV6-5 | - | TGTGCCAGCAGGGAGCTAGGATATGGCTACACCTTC | CASRELGYGYTF
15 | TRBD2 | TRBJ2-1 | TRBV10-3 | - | TGTGCCATCAGACCGGGACTAGCGGGACGGGGTGAGCAGTTCTTC | CAIRPGLAGRGEQFF
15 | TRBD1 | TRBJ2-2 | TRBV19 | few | TGTGCCAGTAGCGCTAAGACAGGGGGTTCCGGGGAGCTGTTTTTT | CASSAKTGGSGELFF
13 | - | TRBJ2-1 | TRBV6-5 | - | TGTGCCGGTTCCGGGTCCATTAACAATGAGCAGTTCTTC | CAGSGSINNEQFF
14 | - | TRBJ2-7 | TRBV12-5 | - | TGTGCTAGTGGTTTGGCCGCCAGGGGTGGGGAGCAGTACTTC | CASGLAARGGEQYF
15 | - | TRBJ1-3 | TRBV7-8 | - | TGTGCCAGCAGCTTAGGGGCGTCGGTTGGAAACACCATATATTTT | CASSLGASVGNTIYF
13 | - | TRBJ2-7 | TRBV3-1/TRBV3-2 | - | TGTGCCAGCAGCCAAGATTACGGGGGAGAGCAGTACTTC | CASSQDYGGEQYF
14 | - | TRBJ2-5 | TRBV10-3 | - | TGTGCCATCAGGGAAGGGGCTAGCGAAGAGACCCAGTACTTC | CAIREGASEETQYF
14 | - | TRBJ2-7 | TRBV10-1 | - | TGCGCCAGCAGTTCTACGTGCCTCTCCTACGAGCAGTACTTC | CASSSTCLSYEQYF
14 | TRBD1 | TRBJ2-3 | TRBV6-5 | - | TGTGCCAGCCGGCCCGGGACAGGGAGCGATACGCAGTATTTT | CASRPGTGSDTQYF
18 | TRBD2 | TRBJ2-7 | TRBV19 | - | TGTGCCAGTACCCACAATTGGGAGCCGGGACTAGTTATAAAAGAGCAGTACTTC | CASTHNWEPGLVIKEQYF
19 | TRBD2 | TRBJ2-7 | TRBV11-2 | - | TGTGCCAGCAGCTCCAGACTAGCGGGAGGCTCTAGAAGGTCCTACGAGCAGTACTTC | CASSSRLAGGSRRSYEQYF
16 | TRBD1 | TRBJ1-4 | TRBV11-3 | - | TGTGCCAGCAGCTGCCGACAGGGGCGAGCTAATGAAAAACTGTTTTTT | CASSCRQGRANEKLFF
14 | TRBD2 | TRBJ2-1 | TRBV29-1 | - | TGCAGCGTCCGACTAGCGGGAGGCGTGAATGAGCAGTTCTTC | CSVRLAGGVNEQFF
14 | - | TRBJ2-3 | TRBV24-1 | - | TGTGCCACCAGGGGGCCCCAGCACACAGATACGCAGTATTTT | CATRGPQHTDTQYF